This record covers a single T cell receptor (beta chain). The antigen is unknown. With 6 bases removed from V and 1 base from J, the gap between germline ends came to 14 bases. This CDR3 region has 15 residues. CDR1 and CDR2 from the germline V gene are SGHRS and YFSETQ. Every patient relapsed after autologous stem cell transplantation, and brentuximab vedotin exposure varied. Best responses included complete response and partial response; otherwise, the best response was progressive disease. These data belong to a study of PD-1 blockade in classical Hodgkin lymphoma. Regarding the study as a whole: Compared with baseline, CD4+ but not CD8+ TCR diversity had risen significantly by C4D1. Complete responders showed a baseline diversity that resembled the diversity of newly diagnosed patients. Healthy donors reportedly exceeded newly diagnosed patients in baseline TCR diversity.

The assay was immunoSEQ multiplex PCR, and TCRdb's table has in-frame clones only and misses some. Of nearly 55,000 clones listed, 81% were seen once; the top ten hold roughly 15%. The source of this sequence is a human donor with classical Hodgkin lymphoma. The rearrangement uses TRBV5-1 and TRBJ2-1; the D gene is possibly TRBD2 (5 bases). The specimen comprised peripheral blood mononuclear cells (PBMCs), sampled at baseline. The CDR3 DNA follows: TGCGCCAGCATTCCCGGGGAGAGGTCCTACAATGAGCAGTTCTTC. Amino acid sequence: CASIPGERSYNEQFF.